Below, 10 T cell receptor beta chains from the same sample are listed, as sequenced in a study of T cell responses to AZD1222 COVID-19 vaccine (dated by TCRdb to about 2021). The time point label of this sample denotes: about 28 days (+/-7) after the second vaccine dose. The library was generated by the immunoSEQ multiplex PCR assay. TCRdb took over this immuneACCESS table, retaining in-frame rearrangements with V and J assigned. Such tables are incomplete; in checked studies, under half of the missing clones stem from an unresolved V gene, and the remainder is unexplained. This sample lists 80,000 or so clones; 70% to 90% were detected once. The ten top clones hold roughly 10% of the sample. This specimen consisted of peripheral blood, obtained 28 days after the second AZD1222 dose. The receptors were gathered from an adult who received the AZD1222 COVID-19 vaccine.

In its sample, this clone was seen once. The chain recombines TRBV19 with TRBJ1-1; D remains unclear. The CDR3 totals 11 residues. Germline-derived CDR1 and CDR2 are LNHDA and SQIVND (reference sequence). Trimming removed 7 bases at V and 6 bases at J, with 9 bases between. In DNA form, the CDR3 reads TGTGCCAGTATCTTTTGGTCTGAAGCTTTCTTT. Translation gives CASIFWSEAFF.

CDR3: CASSISFGGNTEAFF. The CDR3 nucleotides read TGTGCCAGTAGTATCTCCTTCGGAGGGAACACTGAAGCTTTCTTT. This chain connects TRBV19 to TRBJ1-1; D call uncertain. The ends were cut back, 3 bases at V and 1 base at J, with 12 bases in the middle. In germline, CDR1 is LNHDA, CDR2 SQIVND (reference sequence). The length of the CDR3 is 15 residues.

J is TRBJ2-1 and V is TRBV2; 7 positions agree with TRBD2. The CDR3 has 14 amino acids. Germline lookup yields CDR1 SNHLY and CDR2 FYNNEI. The V and J ends lost 8 bases and 1 base, in that order; junction bases with no gene match: 5. CDR3 nucleotides: TGTGCCAGCGGTCCGGGGGGTTCCTACAATGAGCAGTTCTTC. It codes for CASGPGGSYNEQFF.

The V and J genes are TRBV11-2 and TRBJ1-4; D uncertain. CDR1 and CDR2 from the germline V gene are SGHAT and FQNNGV. This CDR3 has 15 amino acids. Trimming removed 2 bases from V and 1 base from J, with 8 bases in between. The CDR3 is CASSLRQQTNEKLFF. The CDR3 DNA reads as TGTGCCAGCAGCTTAAGGCAGCAAACTAATGAAAAACTGTTTTTT.

The chain employs TRBV5-1 and TRBJ1-4; 8 bases fit TRBD1. Trimming cost V 4 bases and J 8 bases; bases outside gene matches: 10. CDR1 and CDR2 from the germline V gene are SGHRS and YFSETQ. The CDR3 spans 15 residues. The CDR3 coding sequence is TGCGCCAGCAGCGCCTCGGGACAGGAGGGGGAAAAACTGTTTTTT. Translated, it gives CASSASGQEGEKLFF.

J is TRBJ2-3 and V is TRBV30; D might be TRBD1 (6 bases). V was cut by 4 bases and J by 5 bases, with 13 bases left in between. Germline V gene lookup returns CDR1 GTSNPN and CDR2 SVGIG (reference sequence). The CDR3 is 13 residues long. Here the CDR3 DNA reads TGTGCCTGGACCCCAACAGGGAGAGATACGCAGTATTTT. Translating gives CAWTPTGRDTQYF.

The chain employs TRBV6-5 and TRBJ2-3; D ambiguous. This CDR3 region has 14 residues. V was shortened by 2 bases and J by 5 bases, with 11 bases between the two germline ends. Germline loops: CDR1 MNHEY, CDR2 SVGAGI. The CDR3 sequence is CASSYLKRRDTQYF. In DNA form, the CDR3 reads TGTGCCAGCAGTTACCTAAAACGGAGAGATACGCAGTATTTT.

This clone was seen more than once but under ten times. This same CDR3 is encoded by further DNA sequences in the sample. CDR3 protein: CASSSGGTDTQYF. The DNA of the CDR3 is TGTGCCAGTAGTAGCGGGGGAACAGATACGCAGTATTTT. The chain carries TRBV19 and TRBJ2-3, with 7 nucleotides matching TRBD2. V lost 4 bases, J lost 3 bases, and 1 base stayed unmatched. CDR3 size: 13 residues. The germline V gene encodes CDR1 LNHDA and CDR2 SQIVND (reference sequence). Based on the CDR3 plus reference TRBV19 and TRBJ2-3, the full variable domain is DGGITQSPKYLFRKEGQNVTLSCEQNLNHDAMYWYRQDPGQGLRLIYYSQIVNDFQKGDIAEGYSVSREKKESFPLTVTSAQKNPTAFYLCASSSGGTDTQYFGPGTRLTVL.

The chain employs TRBV19 and TRBJ2-3; D not resolved. The CDR3 spans 13 residues. The ends were cut back, 0 bases at V and 6 bases at J, with 7 bases in the middle. CDR1 and CDR2 (germline): LNHDA, SQIVND (reference sequence). The CDR3 spells CASSIERTDTQYF. The CDR3 DNA sequence: TGTGCCAGTAGTATAGAAAGAACGGATACGCAGTATTTT.

The chain links TRBV29-1 to TRBJ1-4; D not certain. The CDR3 consists of 13 residues. V lost 4 bases, J lost 5 bases, and 11 bases lay in between. Germline V lookup: CDR1 SQVTM, CDR2 ANQGSEA. The CDR3 here is CSVGSGINEKLFF. The CDR3 DNA is TGCAGCGTTGGATCGGGGATAAATGAAAAACTGTTTTTT.